This TCR beta chain was obtained from a study of T cell repertoires in cytomegalovirus infection. Overall study: It can be stated that public TCR beta signatures indicated CMV infection as well as a matching HLA type. Study-wide results and limits: CMV carriers with the relevant HLA were identified by cumulative public TCR beta family frequency. The ex vivo response was dominated by HLA-C-restricted CMV-specific TCR beta clonotypes.

TCRdb re-analysed the reads in MiXCR, keeping a single row per CDR3 protein. The sample lists approximately 700,000 distinct CDR3 sequences, approximately 40% occurring once. The sample holds many counts of this clonotype. The antigen is not known. Germline V gene sequence: CDR1 SGHTA, CDR2 FQGNSA. The CDR3 is made up of 14 amino acids. The V end lost 5 bases, the J end lost 5 bases, and 16 bases lay between the germline ends. The clonotype was recovered from a human donor in good health (CMV status not recorded). Some clones in this sample may be carry-over from other donors' samples. Sequencing was carried out using PBMCs. The rearrangement links TRBV7-2 to TRBJ2-7, with D unclear. This chain's CDR3 is CASSPAPRSHEQYF. CDR3 in DNA: TGTGCCAGCAGCCCAGCCCCACGAAGCCACGAGCAGTACTTC.